This entry describes one T cell receptor (beta chain). Its antigen remains unidentified. This specimen comes from a study of cytomegalovirus exposure and HLA in healthy donors. Across the whole study: Tens of millions of unique TCRs from HLA-typed donors made up an early data release. Study results and caveats: More clonal expansion characterized HLA-associated TCR beta chains than equally common others in a later analysis. The likely origin of a cluster of highly shared sequence variants was a sequencing artifact. The study put some 160 TCR beta chains on its list as cytomegalovirus-associated.

V shed 4 bases, J shed 5 bases, and the junction held 8 bases outside the gene matches. Germline V CDR1 and CDR2: SGDLS, YYNGEE. This CDR3 has 14 residues. A multiplex PCR was run with 60 Vbeta primers and 13 Jbeta primers. Libraries were prepared by immunoSEQ multiplex PCR; TCRdb keeps only in-frame clonotypes and omits some of them. The sample contains around 170,000 clones, 65% to 80% of which appear only once. The J gene is TRBJ1-2, the V gene TRBV9; 7 bases map to TRBD1. The sequenced sample consisted of PBMCs. The sequence was collected from a woman aged 40 to 50 in good health and CMV-seronegative. The CDR3 DNA reads as TGTGCCAGCAGCTCAGGGGGTGGGGGTTATGGCTACACCTTC. Its protein product is CASSSGGGGYGYTF. Complete variable domain (other parts from reference TRBV9 and TRBJ1-2): DSGVTQTPKHLITATGQRVTLRCSPRSGDLSVYWYQQSLDQGLQFLIQYYNGEERAKGNILERFSAQQFPDLHSELNLSSLELGDSALYFCASSSGGGGYGYTFGSGTRLTVV.